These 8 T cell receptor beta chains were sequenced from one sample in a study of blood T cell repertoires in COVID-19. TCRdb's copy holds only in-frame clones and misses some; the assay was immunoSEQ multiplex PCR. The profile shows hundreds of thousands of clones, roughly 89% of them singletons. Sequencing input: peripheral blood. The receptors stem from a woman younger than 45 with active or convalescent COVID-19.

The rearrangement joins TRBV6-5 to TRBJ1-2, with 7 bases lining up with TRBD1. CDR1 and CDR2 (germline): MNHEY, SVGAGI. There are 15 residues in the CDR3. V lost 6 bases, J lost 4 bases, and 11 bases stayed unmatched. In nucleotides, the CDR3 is TGTGCCAGCAGGTCCTTAGGGGGCGAAATCTATGGCTACACCTTC. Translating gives CASRSLGGEIYGYTF.

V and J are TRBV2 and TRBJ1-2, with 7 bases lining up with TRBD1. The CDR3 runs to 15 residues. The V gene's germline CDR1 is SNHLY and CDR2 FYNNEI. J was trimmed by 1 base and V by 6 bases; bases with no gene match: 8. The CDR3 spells CASSTDRAGNYGYTF. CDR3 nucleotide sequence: TGTGCCAGCAGCACCGACAGGGCGGGTAACTATGGCTACACCTTC.

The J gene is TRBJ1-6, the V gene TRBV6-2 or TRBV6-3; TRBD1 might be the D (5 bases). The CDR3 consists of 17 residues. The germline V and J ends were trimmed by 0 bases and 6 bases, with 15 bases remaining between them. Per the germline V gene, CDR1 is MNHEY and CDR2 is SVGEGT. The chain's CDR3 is CASSYSLGGEINSPLHF. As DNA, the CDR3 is TGTGCCAGCAGTTACTCTTTGGGGGGAGAAATTAATTCACCCCTCCACTTT.

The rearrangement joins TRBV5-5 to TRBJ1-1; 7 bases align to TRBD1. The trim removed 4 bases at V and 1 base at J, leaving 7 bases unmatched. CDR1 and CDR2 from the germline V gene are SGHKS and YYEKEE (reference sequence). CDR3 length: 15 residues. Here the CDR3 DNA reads TGTGCCAGCAGCGGCCCCTCAGGGGGGAACACTGAAGCTTTCTTT. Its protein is CASSGPSGGNTEAFF.

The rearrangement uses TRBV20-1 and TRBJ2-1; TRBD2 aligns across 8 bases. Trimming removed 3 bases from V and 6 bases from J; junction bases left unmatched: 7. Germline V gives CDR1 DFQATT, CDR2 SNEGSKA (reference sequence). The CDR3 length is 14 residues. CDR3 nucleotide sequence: TGCAGTGCTAGTTCGGGGGGGGCGCTCAATGAGCAGTTCTTC. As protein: CSASSGGALNEQFF.

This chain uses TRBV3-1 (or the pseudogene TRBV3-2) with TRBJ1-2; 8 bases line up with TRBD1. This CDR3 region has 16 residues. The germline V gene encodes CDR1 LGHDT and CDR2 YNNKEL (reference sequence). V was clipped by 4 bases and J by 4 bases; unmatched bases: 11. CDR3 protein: CASSLSDRQGLYGYTF. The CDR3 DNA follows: TGTGCCAGCAGCCTCTCCGATCGACAGGGGCTCTATGGCTACACCTTC.

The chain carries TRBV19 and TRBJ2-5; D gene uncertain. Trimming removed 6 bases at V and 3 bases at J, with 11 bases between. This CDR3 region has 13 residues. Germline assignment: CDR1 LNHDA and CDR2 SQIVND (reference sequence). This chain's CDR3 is CASSPQLEETQYF. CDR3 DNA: TGTGCCAGTAGCCCCCAGCTAGAAGAGACCCAGTACTTC.

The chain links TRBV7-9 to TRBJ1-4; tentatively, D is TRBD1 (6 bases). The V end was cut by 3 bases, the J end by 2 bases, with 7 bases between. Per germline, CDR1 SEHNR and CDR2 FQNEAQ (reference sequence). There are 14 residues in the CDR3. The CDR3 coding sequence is TGTGCCAGCAGCTTCGGACAGACTAATGAAAAACTGTTTTTT. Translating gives CASSFGQTNEKLFF.